Below, 10 T cell receptor beta chains from the same sample are listed, as sequenced in a study of shared clonotypes between healthy human individuals. The method was immunoSEQ multiplex PCR; TCRdb's version includes in-frame clones alone and lacks a portion of them. The sample holds about 500,000 clones; approximately 77% are singletons and the top ten take 12%. The sample comprised PBMCs. Source of these receptors: a woman aged 40 to 49 in good health. Some clones in this sample may be carry-over from other donors' samples.

V usage is TRBV4-1 and J usage is TRBJ2-7; tentative D call: TRBD1 (6 bases). This CDR3 region has 15 residues. The germline V gene has CDR1 MGHRA and CDR2 YSYEKL. Trimming removed 4 bases from V and 0 bases from J, with 13 bases in between. The CDR3 bases are TGCGCCAGCAGCCGGGGACATATCATCTCCTACGAGCAGTACTTC. The encoded protein is CASSRGHIISYEQYF.

The chain links TRBV9 to TRBJ1-2; D is ambiguous. CDR3 size: 14 residues. V shed 4 bases and J shed 8 bases, with 18 bases lying between them. The germline V gene encodes CDR1 SGDLS and CDR2 YYNGEE. The CDR3 bases are TGTGCCAGCAGCCCGACCTCAGGCATTCCGGGCTACACCTTC. It encodes CASSPTSGIPGYTF.

This chain links TRBV28 with TRBJ1-2; the match to TRBD1 covers 7 bases. The CDR3 spans 14 residues. Trimming at V came to 5 bases and at J to 8 bases, leaving 11 bases not matched to a gene. CDR1 MDHEN and CDR2 SYDVKM come from the germline V gene. The CDR3 region is CASSATKGARGYTF. The CDR3, as DNA: TGTGCCAGCAGTGCGACTAAGGGGGCGCGGGGCTACACCTTC.

The J gene is TRBJ2-4, the V gene TRBV19; D is possibly TRBD1 (6 bases). Germline lookup yields CDR1 LNHDA and CDR2 SQIVND (reference sequence). This CDR3 contains 15 residues. V was pared by 4 bases and J by 3 bases, with 13 bases between. CDR3 DNA sequence: TGTGCCAGTAGTACCCCACAGGGATTCAAAAACATTCAGTACTTC. Amino acids: CASSTPQGFKNIQYF.

V and J are TRBV28 and TRBJ1-1, with 7 positions matching TRBD1. The CDR3 has 14 residues. V shed 3 bases, J shed 1 base, and the junction held 2 bases outside the gene matches. Per the germline V gene, CDR1 is MDHEN and CDR2 is SYDVKM. The chain's CDR3 is CASSFGDRNTEAFF. The CDR3 DNA reads TGTGCCAGCAGTTTTGGGGACAGGAACACTGAAGCTTTCTTT.

The rearrangement uses TRBV5-8 and TRBJ2-2, with 7 positions matching TRBD1. Germline loops: CDR1 SGHTS, CDR2 YDEGEE. J lost 5 bases, V lost 3 bases, and 4 bases had no gene match. CDR3 size: 14 residues. CDR3 residues: CASSSGQNTGELFF. The CDR3 bases are TGTGCCAGCAGCTCGGGACAGAATACCGGGGAGCTGTTTTTT.

The V call is TRBV28, the J call TRBJ1-5; 9 bases match TRBD1. The CDR3 loop spans 15 amino acids. Germline CDR1 and CDR2: MDHEN and SYDVKM. V lost 6 bases and J lost 6; bases outside the gene matches: 9. CDR3 residues: CASSTRQGVIQPQHF. The CDR3 nucleotides read TGTGCCAGCAGCACCAGACAGGGGGTGATTCAGCCCCAGCATTTT.

A word on this clone: A far larger clone is a single base away, which makes a read error likely. The chain links TRBV27 to TRBJ1-2; a possible D gene is TRBD1 (5 bases). The germline CDR1 and CDR2 sequences are MNHEY and SMNVEV (reference sequence). The CDR3 is 13 amino acids. V was pared by 11 bases and J by 3 bases, with 16 bases between. This CDR3 reads CAGNQGPYYGYTF. The CDR3 DNA sequence: TGTGCCGGCAACCAGGGACCCTACTATGGCTACACCTTC.

This chain joins TRBV7-6 and TRBJ1-1; TRBD1 agrees at 8 bases. Germline values: CDR1 SGHVS, CDR2 FNYEAQ. The CDR3 contains 15 residues. After removal of 5 bases from V and 1 base from J, the junction contained 6 bases not matched to a gene. The CDR3 bases are TGTGCCAGCAGCGCGACAGGGGTAGCGAACACTGAAGCTTTCTTT. It specifies CASSATGVANTEAFF.

The CDR3 region is CASSLALGLATQFF. CDR3 in DNA: TGTGCCAGCAGCTTAGCTCTTGGACTAGCAACGCAGTTCTTC. The chain joins TRBV7-9 to TRBJ2-1, with TRBD2 matching 8 bases. J was trimmed by 12 bases and V by 0 bases; bases with no gene match: 7. Germline V gene data show CDR1 as SEHNR and CDR2 as FQNEAQ (reference sequence). The CDR3 has 14 amino acids.